A selection of T cell receptor beta chains follows, all from one sample in a study of identical twins. MiXCR was run by TCRdb on the 5' RACE reads, yielding one entry per CDR3 protein. The data show 500,000 or so distinct CDR3 sequences, around 20% seen once. The same data also contributed to another study, on T cells expressing NK-cell markers.

Sequencing input: CD4+ T cells sorted from blood. Receptor source: a woman aged 18-29 years in good health. CDR3s include the opening cysteine and the closing phenylalanine or tryptophan. The order of the fields is clone size, J gene, D gene, V gene, CDR3 protein, CDR3 DNA. D genes are given only for firm matches. Some rows mark clone size as missing; the rest say once, few, many or name a class of expanded clone.

clone size: few; J gene: TRBJ1-2; D gene: .; V gene: TRBV29-1; CDR3 protein: CSVAHGLGSGGYTF; CDR3 DNA: TGCAGCGTTGCTCATGGTCTGGGCTCGGGAGGCTACACCTTC
clone size: .; J gene: TRBJ2-1; D gene: TRBD2; V gene: TRBV7-9; CDR3 protein: CASRAIAGVSNEQFF; CDR3 DNA: TGTGCCAGCAGGGCCATAGCGGGAGTAAGCAATGAGCAGTTCTTC
clone size: .; J gene: TRBJ2-3; D gene: TRBD2; V gene: TRBV4-1; CDR3 protein: CASRKQPGLAGDQATDTQYF; CDR3 DNA: TGCGCCAGCAGAAAACAACCGGGACTAGCGGGGGACCAAGCCACAGATACGCAGTATTTT
clone size: .; J gene: TRBJ1-5; D gene: .; V gene: TRBV6-1; CDR3 protein: CASSEGPWQPQHF; CDR3 DNA: TGTGCCAGCAGTGAAGGGCCATGGCAGCCCCAGCATTTT
clone size: few; J gene: TRBJ1-1; D gene: .; V gene: TRBV5-1; CDR3 protein: CASSLMAGPNTEAFF; CDR3 DNA: TGCGCCAGCAGCTTGATGGCAGGGCCAAACACTGAAGCTTTCTTT
clone size: .; J gene: TRBJ1-1; D gene: .; V gene: TRBV5-1; CDR3 protein: CASSFAGGEYDTEAFF; CDR3 DNA: TGCGCCAGCAGCTTCGCCGGGGGAGAGTATGACACTGAAGCTTTCTTT
clone size: few; J gene: TRBJ1-5; D gene: TRBD1; V gene: TRBV27; CDR3 protein: CASSSSGTGALGNQPQHF; CDR3 DNA: TGTGCCAGCAGTTCGTCCGGGACAGGGGCCTTGGGCAATCAGCCCCAGCATTTT
clone size: many; J gene: TRBJ2-1; D gene: .; V gene: TRBV27; CDR3 protein: CASRRGSGNEQFF; CDR3 DNA: TGTGCCAGCAGACGAGGATCAGGGAATGAGCAGTTCTTC
clone size: few; J gene: TRBJ1-2; D gene: TRBD1; V gene: TRBV27; CDR3 protein: CASSTPTGTGRGGYTF; CDR3 DNA: TGTGCCAGCAGTACCCCTACCGGGACAGGGAGAGGTGGCTACACCTTC
clone size: .; J gene: TRBJ2-7; D gene: TRBD2; V gene: TRBV6-1; CDR3 protein: CASRAGTSGYEQYF; CDR3 DNA: TGTGCCAGCAGGGCCGGGACTAGCGGCTACGAGCAGTACTTC
clone size: few; J gene: TRBJ2-1; D gene: .; V gene: TRBV7-2; CDR3 protein: CASSYGTYYNEQFF; CDR3 DNA: TGTGCCAGCAGCTACGGGACGTATTACAATGAGCAGTTCTTC
clone size: .; J gene: TRBJ1-5; D gene: .; V gene: TRBV5-5; CDR3 protein: CASSLARGPQHF; CDR3 DNA: TGTGCCAGCAGCTTGGCTAGGGGGCCCCAGCATTTT
clone size: many; J gene: TRBJ1-2; D gene: .; V gene: TRBV12-3/TRBV12-4; CDR3 protein: CASSLGDYNYGYTF; CDR3 DNA: TGTGCCAGCAGTCTAGGGGATTATAACTATGGCTACACCTTC
clone size: .; J gene: TRBJ2-3; D gene: .; V gene: TRBV3-1; CDR3 protein: CASSQGTVAGTDTQYF; CDR3 DNA: TGTGCCAGCAGCCAAGGGACAGTCGCTGGCACAGATACGCAGTATTTT
clone size: .; J gene: TRBJ1-2; D gene: TRBD1; V gene: TRBV12-3/TRBV12-4; CDR3 protein: CASRVSGTGGDGGYTF; CDR3 DNA: TGTGCCAGCAGAGTTTCCGGGACAGGGGGTGACGGAGGCTACACCTTC
clone size: many; J gene: TRBJ2-1; D gene: .; V gene: TRBV4-3; CDR3 protein: CASSQDFEFGGGRYNEQFF; CDR3 DNA: TGCGCCAGCAGCCAAGATTTCGAGTTCGGGGGAGGAAGATACAATGAGCAGTTCTTC
clone size: .; J gene: TRBJ1-1; D gene: .; V gene: TRBV12-3/TRBV12-4; CDR3 protein: CASSLWAGGGGTEAFF; CDR3 DNA: TGTGCCAGCAGTTTATGGGCCGGTGGAGGGGGCACTGAAGCTTTCTTT
clone size: few; J gene: TRBJ2-7; D gene: .; V gene: TRBV18; CDR3 protein: CASSQYVSCGANEQYF; CDR3 DNA: TGTGCCAGCTCCCAATACGTATCTTGCGGGGCAAACGAGCAGTACTTC
clone size: .; J gene: TRBJ2-3; D gene: TRBD2; V gene: TRBV7-3; CDR3 protein: CASSSTLAASTDTQYF; CDR3 DNA: TGTGCCAGCAGCTCCACCCTAGCGGCTAGCACAGATACGCAGTATTTT
clone size: many; J gene: TRBJ1-6; D gene: .; V gene: TRBV20-1; CDR3 protein: CSARLGTYNSPLHF; CDR3 DNA: TGCAGTGCTAGGTTGGGGACTTATAATTCACCCCTCCACTTT
clone size: .; J gene: TRBJ2-7; D gene: .; V gene: TRBV7-9; CDR3 protein: CASSSYRDGIYEQYF; CDR3 DNA: TGTGCCAGCAGCTCGTACCGGGACGGGATCTACGAGCAGTACTTC
clone size: .; J gene: TRBJ2-1; D gene: .; V gene: TRBV5-4; CDR3 protein: CASSLGRVLGYNEQFF; CDR3 DNA: TGTGCCAGCAGCTTGGGGAGGGTATTGGGATACAATGAGCAGTTCTTC
clone size: few; J gene: TRBJ2-3; D gene: .; V gene: TRBV20-1; CDR3 protein: CSARIPLRSTDTQYF; CDR3 DNA: TGCAGTGCTAGGATCCCGCTAAGGAGCACAGATACGCAGTATTTT
clone size: .; J gene: TRBJ2-1; D gene: TRBD2; V gene: TRBV7-8; CDR3 protein: CASIRQGLAVYNEQFF; CDR3 DNA: TGTGCCAGCATCAGACAGGGACTAGCAGTTTACAATGAGCAGTTCTTC
clone size: few; J gene: TRBJ2-1; D gene: TRBD2; V gene: TRBV5-1; CDR3 protein: CASSLPLSSGSPHEQFF; CDR3 DNA: TGCGCCAGCAGCTTGCCTCTTTCCAGCGGGAGCCCCCATGAGCAGTTCTTC
clone size: few; J gene: TRBJ1-1; D gene: .; V gene: TRBV6-5; CDR3 protein: CASSYIDRTKGGKNTEAFF; CDR3 DNA: TGTGCCAGCAGTTACATAGACAGGACTAAGGGGGGCAAAAACACTGAAGCTTTCTTT
clone size: few; J gene: TRBJ1-2; D gene: TRBD1; V gene: TRBV5-1; CDR3 protein: CASSLAGTGGPKHGYTF; CDR3 DNA: TGCGCCAGCAGCTTGGCAGGGACAGGGGGACCGAAGCATGGCTACACCTTC
clone size: .; J gene: TRBJ2-2; D gene: TRBD2; V gene: TRBV7-2; CDR3 protein: CASSFGGGLHTGELFF; CDR3 DNA: TGTGCCAGCAGCTTTGGCGGGGGGCTTCACACCGGGGAGCTGTTTTTT
clone size: few; J gene: TRBJ2-5; D gene: .; V gene: TRBV15; CDR3 protein: CATSTEPGAQETQYF; CDR3 DNA: TGTGCCACCAGCACCGAACCGGGAGCCCAAGAGACCCAGTACTTC
clone size: .; J gene: TRBJ2-2; D gene: TRBD1; V gene: TRBV6-1; CDR3 protein: CASTHNGQGYTGELFF; CDR3 DNA: TGTGCCAGCACCCACAATGGACAGGGGTACACCGGGGAGCTGTTTTTT